The TCR beta chain under discussion was sequenced for a study of T cell changes during pregnancy in multiple sclerosis. V was clipped by 4 bases and J by 3 bases; unmatched bases: 4. Germline lookup yields CDR1 MNHEY and CDR2 SVGAGI. There are 15 residues in the CDR3. The sample holds one count of this clone. Assay used: immunoSEQ multiplex PCR; TCRdb lists only in-frame clones, some missing. Of some 100,000 clones in the sample, roughly nine tenths were seen once. The chain couples TRBV6-5 to TRBJ1-5; 9 positions match TRBD1. The specimen comprised peripheral blood, sampled in the second trimester of pregnancy. This TCR came from a female donor with multiple sclerosis, enrolled in a pregnancy study. The DNA of the CDR3 is TGTGCCAGCAGTTCGACAGGGGGGGACAATCAGCCCCAGCATTTT. This encodes CASSSTGGDNQPQHF.